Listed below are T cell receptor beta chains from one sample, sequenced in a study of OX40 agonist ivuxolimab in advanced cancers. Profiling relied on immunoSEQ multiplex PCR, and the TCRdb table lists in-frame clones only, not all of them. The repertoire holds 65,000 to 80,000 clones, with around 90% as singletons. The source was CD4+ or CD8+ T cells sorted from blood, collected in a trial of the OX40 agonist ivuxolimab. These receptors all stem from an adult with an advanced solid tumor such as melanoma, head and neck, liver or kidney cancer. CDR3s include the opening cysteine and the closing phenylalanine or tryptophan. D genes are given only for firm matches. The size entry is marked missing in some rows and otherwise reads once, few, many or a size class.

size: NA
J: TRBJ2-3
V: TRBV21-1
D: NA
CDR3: CASSAEWADTQYF
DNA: TGTGCCAGCAGCGCGGAGTGGGCGGATACGCAGTATTTT

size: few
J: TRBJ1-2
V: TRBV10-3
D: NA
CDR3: CASEGEGGYTF
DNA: TGTGCCTCCGAGGGAGAGGGGGGCTACACCTTC

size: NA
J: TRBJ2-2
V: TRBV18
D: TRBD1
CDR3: CASSFGQGFTGELFF
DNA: TGTGCCAGCTCATTCGGACAGGGATTCACCGGGGAGCTGTTTTTT

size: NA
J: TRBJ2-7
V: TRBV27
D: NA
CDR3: CARRAYATGPSSYEQYF
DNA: TGTGCCAGGCGAGCTTACGCGACAGGCCCAAGCTCCTACGAGCAGTACTTC

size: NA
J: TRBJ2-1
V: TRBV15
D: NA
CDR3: CATSRDWGGIEQFF
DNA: TGTGCCACCAGCAGAGACTGGGGCGGTATTGAGCAGTTCTTC

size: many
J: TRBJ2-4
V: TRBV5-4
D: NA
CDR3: CASSYGDQRIAKNIQYF
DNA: TGTGCCAGCAGCTACGGAGATCAGAGGATAGCCAAAAACATTCAGTACTTC

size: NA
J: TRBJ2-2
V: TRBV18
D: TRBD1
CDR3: CASSPNPGQGAKTGELFF
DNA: TGTGCCAGCTCACCAAACCCAGGACAGGGGGCGAAAACCGGGGAGCTGTTTTTT

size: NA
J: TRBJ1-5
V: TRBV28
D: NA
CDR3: CASSSQGGGYSNQPQHF
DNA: TGTGCCAGCAGTTCACAGGGAGGGGGTTATAGCAATCAGCCCCAGCATTTT

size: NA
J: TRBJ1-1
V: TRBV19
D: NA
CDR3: CASSIFDFRDTEAFF
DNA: TGTGCCAGTAGTATATTTGACTTTAGGGACACTGAAGCTTTCTTT

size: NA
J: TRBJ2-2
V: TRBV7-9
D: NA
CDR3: CASSLRAGTGELFF
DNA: TGTGCCAGCAGCCTCCGGGCGGGCACCGGGGAGCTGTTTTTT

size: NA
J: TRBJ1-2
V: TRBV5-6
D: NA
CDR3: CASSLVSLEGYTF
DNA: TGTGCCAGCAGCTTGGTGTCACTCGAAGGCTACACCTTC

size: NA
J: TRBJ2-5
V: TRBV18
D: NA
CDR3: CASSKWGSETQYF
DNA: TGTGCCAGCTCCAAGTGGGGGTCAGAGACCCAGTACTTC

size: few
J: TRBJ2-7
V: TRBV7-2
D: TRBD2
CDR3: CASSLAASGPYEQYF
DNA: TGTGCCAGCAGCTTAGCGGCTAGCGGGCCCTACGAGCAGTACTTC

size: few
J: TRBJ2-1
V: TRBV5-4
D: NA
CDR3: CASSRGGDNGYNEQFF
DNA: TGTGCCAGCAGCCGAGGCGGGGATAATGGCTACAATGAGCAGTTCTTC

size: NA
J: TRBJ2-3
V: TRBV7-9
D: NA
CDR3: CASSPRWESDITDTQYF
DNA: TGTGCCAGCAGCCCCCGGTGGGAGTCTGACATCACAGATACGCAGTATTTT

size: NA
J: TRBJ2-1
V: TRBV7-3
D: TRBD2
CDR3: CASSLSSGVPNEQFF
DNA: TGTGCCAGCAGCTTAAGTAGCGGGGTCCCCAATGAGCAGTTCTTC

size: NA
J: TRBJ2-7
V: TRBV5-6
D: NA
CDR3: CASSLISEQYF
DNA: TGTGCCAGCAGCCTGATCAGCGAGCAGTACTTC

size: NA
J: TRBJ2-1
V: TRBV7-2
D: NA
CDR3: CASSLGADSGRRFF
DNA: TGTGCCAGCAGCTTAGGCGCGGACTCGGGCCGGCGGTTCTTC